One sample yielded the 21 T cell receptor beta chains listed below, sequenced in a study of blood T cells in healthy people across ages. A second PCR, run for about 7 to 11 cycles, used a sample-barcoded 5' primer plus a J-beta primer mix. TCRdb independently ran MiXCR on the 5' RACE reads; one entry per CDR3 protein. In the table there are some 1,800,000 distinct CDR3 sequences, around 40% of which are singletons. Specimen: blood. These receptors were obtained from a human donor in good health.

This clonotype was found a few times. This sequence joins TRBV6-1 and TRBJ2-6; 10 bases agree with TRBD1. Per germline, CDR1 MNHNS and CDR2 SASEGT. V shed 5 bases and J 0 bases; nucleotides not matched to a gene: 1. The CDR3 length is 16 residues. CDR3 region: CASSWTGGSGANVLTF. The DNA of the CDR3 is TGTGCCAGCAGTTGGACAGGGGGCTCTGGGGCCAACGTCCTGACTTTC.

The genes are TRBV20-1 and TRBJ2-3; D is unresolved. There are 12 residues in the CDR3. V lost 1 base, J lost 5 bases, and 7 bases lay in between. The germline gives CDR1 DFQATT, CDR2 SNEGSKA (reference sequence). CDR3 protein: CSARAVGDTQYF. The CDR3 DNA is TGCAGTGCTAGAGCCGTGGGAGATACGCAGTATTTT.

The V and J genes are TRBV29-1 and TRBJ1-2; a possible D gene is TRBD1 (6 bases). V shed 7 bases and J shed 7 bases, with 16 bases lying between them. The length of the CDR3 is 12 residues. Germline values: CDR1 SQVTM, CDR2 ANQGSEA. CDR3: CSASQGDRGYTF. CDR3 in DNA: TGCAGCGCCTCACAGGGAGATCGTGGCTACACCTTC.

Only a few counts were recorded for this clonotype. The V and J genes are TRBV7-2 and TRBJ2-3; D call uncertain. CDR3 length: 17 amino acids. The ends were cut back, 4 bases at V and 3 bases at J, with 20 bases in the middle. Germline V lookup: CDR1 SGHTA, CDR2 FQGNSA. CDR3 coding DNA: TGTGCCAGCAGCTCCTGGGCAGACGTGTGGAGTACAGATACGCAGTATTTT. It is translated as CASSSWADVWSTDTQYF.

The V call is TRBV3-1, the J call TRBJ2-1, with 9 bases identical to TRBD1. CDR3 length: 15 amino acids. Trimming removed 5 bases from V and 7 bases from J; junction bases left unmatched: 9. The germline V gene has CDR1 LGHDT and CDR2 YNNKEL (reference sequence). The DNA for the CDR3 is TGTGCCAGCAGCAAACCGGGACAGGGAGTAAATGAGCAGTTCTTC. Protein sequence: CASSKPGQGVNEQFF.

This clonotype has more than one count but fewer than ten. The chain combines TRBV4-1 with TRBJ1-6; D is undetermined. Germline V gene lookup returns CDR1 MGHRA and CDR2 YSYEKL. Trimming shortened V by 1 base and J by 0 bases, and 10 bases separated the two germline ends. The CDR3 runs 17 residues. CDR3 sequence: CASSQGRESSYNSPLHF. Written as DNA, the CDR3 is TGCGCCAGCAGCCAAGGACGAGAAAGCTCCTATAATTCACCCCTCCACTTT.

The table lists this clonotype with many counts. This chain joins TRBV29-1 and TRBJ1-2; D is undetermined. The CDR3 totals 15 residues. Germline V gene sequence: CDR1 SQVTM, CDR2 ANQGSEA. V lost 5 bases and J 2 bases, leaving 18 bases between the germline ends. The chain's CDR3 is CSVWTPGRLNYGYTF. CDR3 nucleotide sequence: TGCAGCGTTTGGACCCCTGGCAGGCTAAACTATGGCTACACCTTC.

This clonotype came up a few times. V and J are TRBV12-3 or TRBV12-4 and TRBJ1-1; D gene uncertain. Trimming took 3 bases from V and 0 from J, leaving 8 bases between them. This CDR3 contains 14 residues. DNA of the CDR3: TGTGCCAGCAGTTTTTGGGTGGTGAACACTGAAGCTTTCTTT. Its translation is CASSFWVVNTEAFF.

The chain recombines TRBV7-2 with TRBJ1-3; D remains unclear. The V end was cut by 4 bases, the J end by 9 bases, with 25 bases between. CDR1 SGHTA and CDR2 FQGNSA come from the germline V gene. The length of the CDR3 is 17 residues. CDR3 DNA: TGTGCCAGCAGCTCCCCTTCTTCCGGGGAATTTTTTGGCACCATATATTTT. Its translation: CASSSPSSGEFFGTIYF.

V is TRBV10-3 and J is TRBJ2-3; unclear D gene. The CDR3 consists of 12 residues. V lost 11 bases to trimming and J lost 0 bases, with 9 bases between them. CDR1 ENHRY and CDR2 SYGVKD come from the germline V gene. The CDR3: CAVALSTDTQYF. CDR3 DNA sequence: TGTGCCGTCGCCCTTAGCACAGATACGCAGTATTTT.

The rearrangement links TRBV29-1 to TRBJ1-5; 7 bases map to TRBD1. Germline V gene lookup returns CDR1 SQVTM and CDR2 ANQGSEA. Unmatched junction bases numbered 11, after V lost 3 bases and J lost 0 bases. The CDR3 has 17 residues. This CDR3 is CSVEDRTTCTSNQPQHF. CDR3 sequence (DNA): TGCAGCGTTGAGGACAGGACCACTTGCACTAGCAATCAGCCCCAGCATTTT.

This clonotype was seen a few times. V usage is TRBV20-1 and J usage is TRBJ1-4; 7 bases fit TRBD1. Germline-derived CDR1 and CDR2 are DFQATT and SNEGSKA (reference sequence). The CDR3 sequence is 15 residues long. The V gene end was trimmed by 4 bases and the J gene end by 4 bases; junction bases not matched to a gene: 9. The CDR3 reads CSATGGRQINEKLFF. The CDR3 coding sequence is TGCAGTGCTACAGGGGGGAGGCAAATTAATGAAAAACTGTTTTTT.

This clonotype was detected only a few times. V usage is TRBV12-3 or TRBV12-4 and J usage is TRBJ1-2; TRBD1 aligns across 8 bases. The CDR3 has 13 residues. The ends lost 2 bases at V and 10 bases at J; junction bases unmatched: 6. The CDR3 DNA reads as TGTGCCAGCAGTTTACGGGACAGGAGGACCTACACCTTC. Its translation: CASSLRDRRTYTF.

This rearrangement joins TRBV2 to TRBJ2-7, with 7 bases identical to TRBD1. J lost 0 bases, V lost 8 bases, and 7 bases had no gene match. The CDR3 is 14 residues long. In germline, CDR1 is SNHLY, CDR2 FYNNEI. The CDR3 nucleotides are TGTGCCAGCCAACGGGACAGAGGCTCCTACGAGCAGTACTTC. Residues: CASQRDRGSYEQYF.

The chain combines TRBV4-3 with TRBJ2-1; maybe TRBD1 (6 bases). V lost 1 base and J lost 15, with 16 bases in between. CDR1 is LGHNA, CDR2 YSLEER, per germline. The CDR3 totals 13 residues. CDR3 protein: CASSQARTALPFF. CDR3 DNA: TGCGCCAGCAGCCAAGCTAGGACAGCATTACCGTTCTTC.

The chain couples TRBV2 to TRBJ2-7; D is ambiguous. Germline CDR1 reads SNHLY; CDR2 reads FYNNEI. V was trimmed by 8 bases and J by 1 base, leaving 12 bases between them. The CDR3 covers 13 residues. CDR3 region: CASHRTVSYEQYF. For the CDR3, the DNA is TGTGCCAGCCATAGAACGGTATCCTACGAGCAGTACTTC.

In its sample, this clonotype was seen a few times. This rearrangement joins TRBV4-3 to TRBJ2-3; 7 bases match TRBD1. V was clipped by 1 base and J by 6 bases; unmatched bases: 10. CDR1 and CDR2 from the germline V gene are LGHNA and YSLEER. This CDR3 spans 16 amino acids. CDR3 residues: CASSQAPIKGADTQYF. Here the CDR3 DNA reads TGCGCCAGCAGCCAAGCCCCCATTAAGGGGGCCGATACGCAGTATTTT.

The genes are TRBV5-6 and TRBJ2-1; possibly TRBD1 or TRBD2 for D (5 bases each). Trimming removed 4 bases from V and 15 bases from J, with 17 bases in between. Germline V gene data show CDR1 as SGHDT and CDR2 as YYEEEE. The CDR3 has 12 amino acids. CDR3 bases: TGTGCCAGCAGCGGTGGGGACGGTTTTGGGTTCTTC. Protein: CASSGGDGFGFF. Full variable domain (remainder filled in from reference TRBV5-6 and TRBJ2-1): DAGVTQSPTHLIKTRGQQVTLRCSPKSGHDTVSWYQQALGQGPQFIFQYYEEEERQRGNFPDRFSGHQFPNYSSELNVNALLLGDSALYLCASSGGDGFGFFGPGTRLTVL.

The V and J genes are TRBV7-6 and TRBJ2-3, with 15 bases matching TRBD2. From germline, CDR1 is SGHVS and CDR2 FNYEAQ. V shed 0 bases and J 6 bases; nucleotides not matched to a gene: 10. The CDR3 consists of 19 residues. In DNA, the CDR3 is TGTGCCAGCAGCTTAGCAATACGGACTAGCGGGGGGGCCAGCGATACGCAGTATTTT. Translation: CASSLAIRTSGGASDTQYF.

The rearrangement joins TRBV10-3 to TRBJ2-1; no clear D gene. Germline loops: CDR1 ENHRY, CDR2 SYGVKD. This CDR3 region has 11 residues. The germline V and J ends were trimmed by 2 bases and 12 bases, with 8 bases remaining between them. CDR3 amino acids: CAISEAEWQFF. CDR3 nucleotides: TGTGCCATCAGTGAGGCAGAATGGCAGTTCTTC.

This clonotype has just one count. The chain carries TRBV18 and TRBJ1-1; 7 bases align to TRBD1. Trimming at V came to 6 bases and at J to 1 base, leaving 5 bases not matched to a gene. Germline lookup yields CDR1 KGHSH and CDR2 LQKENI. The length of the CDR3 is 14 residues. The CDR3 protein is CASSRQGENTEAFF. DNA for the CDR3: TGTGCCAGCTCCCGACAGGGCGAGAACACTGAAGCTTTCTTT.